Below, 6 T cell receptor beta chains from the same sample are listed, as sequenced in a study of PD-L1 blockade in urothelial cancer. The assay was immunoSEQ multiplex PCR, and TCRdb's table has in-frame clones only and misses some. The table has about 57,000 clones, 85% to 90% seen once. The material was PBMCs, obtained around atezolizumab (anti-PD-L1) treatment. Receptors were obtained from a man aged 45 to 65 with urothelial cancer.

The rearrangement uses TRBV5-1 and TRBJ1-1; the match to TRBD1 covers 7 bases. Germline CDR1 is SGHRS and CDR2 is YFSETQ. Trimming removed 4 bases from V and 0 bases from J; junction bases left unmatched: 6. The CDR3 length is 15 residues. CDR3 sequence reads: CASSPQTGMNTEAFF. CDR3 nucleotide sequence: TGCGCCAGCAGCCCACAGACAGGGATGAACACTGAAGCTTTCTTT.

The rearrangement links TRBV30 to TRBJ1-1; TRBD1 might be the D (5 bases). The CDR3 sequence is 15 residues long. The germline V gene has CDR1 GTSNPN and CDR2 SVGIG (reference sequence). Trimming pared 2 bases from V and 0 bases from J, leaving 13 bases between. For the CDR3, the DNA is TGTGCCTGGAGTACTCCAGGGTTGATGAACACTGAAGCTTTCTTT. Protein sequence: CAWSTPGLMNTEAFF.

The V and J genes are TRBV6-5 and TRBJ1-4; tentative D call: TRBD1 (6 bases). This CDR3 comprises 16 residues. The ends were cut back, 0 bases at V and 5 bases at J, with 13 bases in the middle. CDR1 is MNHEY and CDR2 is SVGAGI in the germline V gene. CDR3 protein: CASSYSKGVGNEKLFF. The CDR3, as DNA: TGTGCCAGCAGTTACTCGAAGGGGGTTGGGAATGAAAAACTGTTTTTT.

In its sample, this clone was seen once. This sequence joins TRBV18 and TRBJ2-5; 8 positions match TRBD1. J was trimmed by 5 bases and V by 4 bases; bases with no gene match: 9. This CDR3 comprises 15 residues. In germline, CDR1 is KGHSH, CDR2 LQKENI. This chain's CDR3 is CASSLQYQGAETQYF. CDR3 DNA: TGTGCCAGCTCACTTCAGTACCAGGGGGCGGAGACCCAGTACTTC.

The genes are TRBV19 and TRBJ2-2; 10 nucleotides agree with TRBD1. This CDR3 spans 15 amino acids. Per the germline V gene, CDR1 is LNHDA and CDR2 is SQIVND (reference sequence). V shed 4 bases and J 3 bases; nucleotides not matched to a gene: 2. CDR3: CASSTTGGYTGELFF. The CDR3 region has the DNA TGTGCCAGTAGTACGACAGGGGGCTACACCGGGGAGCTGTTTTTT. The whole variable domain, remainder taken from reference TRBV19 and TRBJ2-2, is DGGITQSPKYLFRKEGQNVTLSCEQNLNHDAMYWYRQDPGQGLRLIYYSQIVNDFQKGDIAEGYSVSREKKESFPLTVTSAQKNPTAFYLCASSTTGGYTGELFFGEGSRLTVL.

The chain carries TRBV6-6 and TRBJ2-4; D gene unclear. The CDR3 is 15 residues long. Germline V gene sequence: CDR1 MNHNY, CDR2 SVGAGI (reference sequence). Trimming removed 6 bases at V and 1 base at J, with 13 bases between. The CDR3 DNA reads TGTGCCAGCAGCCACCCATCCGGGGCCAAAAACATTCAGTACTTC. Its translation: CASSHPSGAKNIQYF.